This TCR beta chain was retrieved from a study of sequential checkpoint blockade in melanoma. The protocol was immunoSEQ multiplex PCR, while the TCRdb copy is restricted to in-frame clones and leaves out a portion. The sample yields more than 25,000 clones, roughly nine tenths seen once. This CDR3 region has 16 residues. From germline, CDR1 is LNHDA and CDR2 SQIVND (reference sequence). Trimming left V 6 bases short and J 0 bases short, with 12 bases between. The treatment: randomized to nivolumab then ipilimumab (arm A) or the reverse (arm B). No patient had prior DNA-damaging chemotherapy. From thawed PBMCs, live CD3+CD8+ cells negative for CD19 and CD56 were sorted.

The chain couples TRBV19 to TRBJ2-6, with D maybe TRBD2 (5 bases). This clonotype was obtained from a human donor with melanoma. The material sequenced was CD8+ T cells sorted from blood (inferred from file names), taken from a patient given nivolumab and ipilimumab in sequence. In DNA form, the CDR3 reads TGTGCCAGTAGGGGAGTTATATTCTCTGGGGCCAACGTCCTGACTTTC. Its protein is CASRGVIFSGANVLTF.